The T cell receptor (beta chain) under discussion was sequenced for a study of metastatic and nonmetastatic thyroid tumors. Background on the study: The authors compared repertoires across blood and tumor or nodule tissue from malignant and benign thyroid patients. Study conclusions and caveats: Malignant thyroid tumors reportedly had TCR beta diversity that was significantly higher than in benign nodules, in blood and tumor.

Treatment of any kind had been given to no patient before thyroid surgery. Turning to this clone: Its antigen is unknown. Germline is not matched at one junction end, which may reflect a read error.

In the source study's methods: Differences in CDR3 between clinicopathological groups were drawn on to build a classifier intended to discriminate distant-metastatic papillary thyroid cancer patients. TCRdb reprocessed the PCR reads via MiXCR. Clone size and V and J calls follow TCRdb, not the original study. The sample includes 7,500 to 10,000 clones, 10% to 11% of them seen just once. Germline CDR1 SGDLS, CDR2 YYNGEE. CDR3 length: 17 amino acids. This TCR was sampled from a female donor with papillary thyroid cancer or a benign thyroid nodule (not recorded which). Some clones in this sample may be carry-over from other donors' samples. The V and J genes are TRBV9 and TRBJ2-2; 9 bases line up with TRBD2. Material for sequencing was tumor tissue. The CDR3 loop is CVSSVSPLAGGVGDLFF. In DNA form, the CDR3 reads TGTGTCAGCAGCGTTTCCCCACTGGCGGGAGGGGTCGGGGATCTGTTTTTT.